One and the same sample provided the 6 T cell receptor beta chains below, sequenced in a study of shared clonotypes between healthy human individuals. Profiled with immunoSEQ multiplex PCR; TCRdb holds only in-frame clones, not every one. This table has more than 1 million clones, 75% to 80% appearing once. Sequencing was performed on memory CD4+ T cells from PBMCs. This sample's subset: CD45RA-negative fraction. Receptors were obtained from a man aged 18 to 29 in good health. Some clones in this sample may be carry-over from other donors' samples.

The chain has TRBV9 and TRBJ1-2; D not certain. Trimming pared 1 base from V and 8 bases from J, leaving 9 bases between. The CDR3 has 12 residues. The germline CDR1 and CDR2 sequences are SGDLS and YYNGEE. The CDR3 region is CASSVTNGGYTF. CDR3 bases: TGTGCCAGCAGCGTAACGAATGGCGGCTACACCTTC.

V is TRBV5-1 and J is TRBJ2-2; TRBD2 agrees at 8 bases. J lost 5 bases, V lost 3 bases, and 12 bases had no gene match. CDR3 length: 17 residues. Per germline, CDR1 SGHRS and CDR2 YFSETQ. Here the CDR3 DNA reads TGCGCCAGCAGCTCACCCAGTGGGGTAGCGGGGACCGGGGAGCTGTTTTTT. Protein sequence: CASSSPSGVAGTGELFF.

This clone was seen a few times. This sample includes further DNA sequences coding for the same CDR3. This chain uses TRBV7-2 with TRBJ1-1; no firm D call. Germline CDR1 reads SGHTA; CDR2 reads FQGNSA. V lost 1 base and J lost 5, with 5 bases in between. The CDR3 length is 12 residues. The CDR3, as DNA: TGTGCCAGCAGCTTAGATGGAACTGAAGCTTTCTTT. This codes for CASSLDGTEAFF.

The V gene is TRBV10-3, the J gene TRBJ2-1; 8 bases fit TRBD2. The CDR3 totals 13 residues. In germline, CDR1 is ENHRY, CDR2 SYGVKD. V was clipped by 10 bases and J by 9 bases; unmatched bases: 11. CDR3 sequence reads: CANGQTGGFEQFF. CDR3 nucleotides: TGTGCCAACGGACAGACGGGGGGGTTTGAGCAGTTCTTC.

This chain joins TRBV6-6 and TRBJ2-7; D is perhaps TRBD2 (6 bases). Germline values: CDR1 MNHNY, CDR2 SVGAGI (reference sequence). The CDR3 extends over 13 amino acids. Trimming took off 2 bases at V and 6 bases at J, with 11 bases between the two ends. The CDR3 DNA follows: TGTGCCAGCAGTTACACTCCGGGACTCGAGCAGTACTTC. Protein: CASSYTPGLEQYF.

The rearrangement links TRBV29-1 to TRBJ1-1; D unclear. Trimming removed 3 bases at V and 1 base at J, with 15 bases between. The germline gives CDR1 SQVTM, CDR2 ANQGSEA. This CDR3 comprises 15 residues. As DNA, the CDR3 is TGCAGCGTTGACCGCAAGAGACGGTGGAACACTGAAGCTTTCTTT. Translated: CSVDRKRRWNTEAFF. The full variable domain, in which reference TRBV29-1 and TRBJ1-1 provide the parts outside the CDR3, is SAVISQKPSRDICQRGTSLTIQCQVDSQVTMMFWYRQQPGQSLTLIATANQGSEATYESGFVIDKFPISRPNLTFSTLTVSNMSPEDSSIYLCSVDRKRRWNTEAFFGQGTRLTVV.